This T cell receptor beta chain comes out of a study of regulatory T cells in long-lasting Graves disease. Time point noted: newly diagnosed GD, antithyroid drugs for less than 3 months. The TCR library was prepared using RNA isolated from PBMCs. This clonotype was observed many times. Germline assignment: CDR1 SGDLS and CDR2 YYNGEE. V lost 3 bases to trimming and J lost 6 bases, with 10 bases between them. This CDR3 spans 12 amino acids. Library construction for TCR beta used iRepertoire HTBI primers and Arm-PCR of CDR3 regions. TCRdb analysed the multiplex PCR reads with MiXCR anew, one entry per CDR3 protein. The repertoire has approximately 490,000 distinct CDR3 sequences, 15% to 20% of them found once; the top ten carry 12%. This sample was shared with a second study, whose subject was T cells in Graves' hyperthyroidism and ophthalmopathy.

The sequence derives from a man between 35 and 55 years old with Graves disease. This material consisted of peripheral blood mononuclear cells (PBMCs), taken at new diagnosis, from a patient treated with antithyroid drugs. V and J are TRBV9 and TRBJ2-7; D tentatively reads TRBD1 or TRBD2 (5 bases each). CDR3 sequence (DNA): TGTGCCAGCAGCGGAACAGGAGGCGAGCAGTACTTC. Translated: CASSGTGGEQYF.